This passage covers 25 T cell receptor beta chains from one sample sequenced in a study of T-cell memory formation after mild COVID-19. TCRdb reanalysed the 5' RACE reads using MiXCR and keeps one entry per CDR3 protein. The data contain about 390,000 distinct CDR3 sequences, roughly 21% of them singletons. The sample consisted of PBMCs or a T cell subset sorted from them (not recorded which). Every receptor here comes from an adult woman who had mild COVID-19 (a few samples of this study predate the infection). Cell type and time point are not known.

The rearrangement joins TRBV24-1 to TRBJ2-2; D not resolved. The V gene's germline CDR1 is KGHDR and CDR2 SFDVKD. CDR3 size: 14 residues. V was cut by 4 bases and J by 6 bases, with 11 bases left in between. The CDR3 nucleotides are TGTGCCACCAGTGACCCCCCCCCACCCGGGGAGCTGTTTTTT. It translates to CATSDPPPPGELFF.

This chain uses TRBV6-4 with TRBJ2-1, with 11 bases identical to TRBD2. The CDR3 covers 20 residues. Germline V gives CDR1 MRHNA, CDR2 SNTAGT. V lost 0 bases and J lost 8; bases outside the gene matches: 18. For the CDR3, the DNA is TGTGCCAGCAGTGACTCGAATCCGGGACTAGCGGAAAACTGTAGGGATGAGCAGTTCTTC. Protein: CASSDSNPGLAENCRDEQFF.

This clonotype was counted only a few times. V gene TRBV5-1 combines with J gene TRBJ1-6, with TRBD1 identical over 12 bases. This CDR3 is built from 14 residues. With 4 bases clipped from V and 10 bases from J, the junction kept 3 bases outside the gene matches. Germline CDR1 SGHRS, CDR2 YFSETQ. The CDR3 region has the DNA TGCGCCAGCAGCATCGGGACAGGGGGCTCACCCCTCCACTTT. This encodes CASSIGTGGSPLHF.

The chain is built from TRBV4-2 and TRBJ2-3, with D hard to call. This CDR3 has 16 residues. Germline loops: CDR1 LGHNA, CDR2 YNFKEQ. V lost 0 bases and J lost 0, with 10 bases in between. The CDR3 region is CASSQEVAASTDTQYF. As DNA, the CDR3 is TGTGCCAGCAGCCAAGAAGTGGCGGCTAGCACAGATACGCAGTATTTT.

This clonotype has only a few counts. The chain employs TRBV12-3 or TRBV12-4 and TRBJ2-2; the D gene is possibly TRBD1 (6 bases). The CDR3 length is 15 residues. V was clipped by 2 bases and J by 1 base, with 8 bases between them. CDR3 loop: CASSLRGMNTGELFF. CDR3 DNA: TGTGCCAGCAGTTTAAGGGGGATGAACACCGGGGAGCTGTTTTTT.

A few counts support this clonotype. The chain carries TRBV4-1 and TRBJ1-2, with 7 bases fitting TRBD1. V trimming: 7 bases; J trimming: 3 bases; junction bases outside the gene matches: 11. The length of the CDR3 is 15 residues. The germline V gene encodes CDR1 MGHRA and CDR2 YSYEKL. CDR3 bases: TGCGCCAGCACGACTTCTTCAGGGGGGTACTATGGCTACACCTTC. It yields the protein CASTTSSGGYYGYTF.

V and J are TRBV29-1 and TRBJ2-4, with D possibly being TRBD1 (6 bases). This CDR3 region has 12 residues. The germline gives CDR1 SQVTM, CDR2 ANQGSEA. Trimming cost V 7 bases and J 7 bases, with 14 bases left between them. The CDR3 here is CSALLGANIQYF. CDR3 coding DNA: TGCAGCGCCCTGCTGGGGGCTAACATTCAGTACTTC.

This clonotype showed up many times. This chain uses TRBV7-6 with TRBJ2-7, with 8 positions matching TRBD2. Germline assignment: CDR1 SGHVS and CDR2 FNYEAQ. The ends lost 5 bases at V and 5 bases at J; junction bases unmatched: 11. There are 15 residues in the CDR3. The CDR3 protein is CASSVSGALGDEQYF. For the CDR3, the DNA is TGTGCCAGCAGCGTTAGCGGGGCGCTGGGGGACGAGCAGTACTTC. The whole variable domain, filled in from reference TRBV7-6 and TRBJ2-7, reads GAGVSQSPRYKVTKRGQDVALRCDPISGHVSLYWYRQALGQGPEFLTYFNYEAQQDKSGLPNDRFSAERPEGSISTLTIQRTEQRDSAMYRCASSVSGALGDEQYFGPGTRLTVT.

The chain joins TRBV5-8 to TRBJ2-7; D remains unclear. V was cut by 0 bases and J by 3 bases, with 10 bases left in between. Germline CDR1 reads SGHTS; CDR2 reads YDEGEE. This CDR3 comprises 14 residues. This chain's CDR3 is CASSLEPGGYEQYF. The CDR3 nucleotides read TGTGCCAGCAGCTTGGAGCCAGGTGGCTACGAGCAGTACTTC.

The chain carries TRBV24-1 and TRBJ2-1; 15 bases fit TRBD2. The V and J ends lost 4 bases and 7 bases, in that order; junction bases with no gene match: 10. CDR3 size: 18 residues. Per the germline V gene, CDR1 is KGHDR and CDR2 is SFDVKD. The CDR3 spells CATSDPGGTSGGINEQFF. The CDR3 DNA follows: TGTGCCACCAGTGACCCGGGGGGGACTAGCGGGGGGATAAATGAGCAGTTCTTC.

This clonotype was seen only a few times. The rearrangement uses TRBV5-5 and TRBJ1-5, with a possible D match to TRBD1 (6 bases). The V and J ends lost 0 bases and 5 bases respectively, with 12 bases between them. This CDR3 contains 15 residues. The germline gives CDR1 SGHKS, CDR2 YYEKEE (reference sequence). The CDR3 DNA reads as TGTGCCAGCAGCTTGGTACAGGGAACCGATCAGCCCCAGCATTTT. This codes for CASSLVQGTDQPQHF.

The CDR3, as DNA: TGTGCCAGCAGCTTGGGGGTGGGAATTGAGCAGTTCTTC. It specifies CASSLGVGIEQFF. The rearrangement uses TRBV7-7 and TRBJ2-1, with D perhaps assigned TRBD1 or TRBD2 (5 bases each). The CDR3 consists of 13 residues. The germline CDR1 and CDR2 sequences are SSHAT and FNYEAQ (reference sequence). V lost 3 bases, J lost 9 bases, and 12 bases lay in between.

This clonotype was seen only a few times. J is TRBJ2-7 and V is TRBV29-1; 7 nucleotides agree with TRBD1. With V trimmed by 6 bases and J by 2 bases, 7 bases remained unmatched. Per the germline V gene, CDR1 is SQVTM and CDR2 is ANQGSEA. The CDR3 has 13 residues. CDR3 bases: TGCAGCGTAACCTCCGGGACAGCCTACGAGCAGTACTTC. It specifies CSVTSGTAYEQYF.

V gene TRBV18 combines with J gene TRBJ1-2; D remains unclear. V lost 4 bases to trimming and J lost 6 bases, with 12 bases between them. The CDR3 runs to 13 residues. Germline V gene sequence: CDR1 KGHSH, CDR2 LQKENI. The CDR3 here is CASSREGGNGYTF. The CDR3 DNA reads TGTGCCAGCTCACGAGAGGGCGGGAATGGCTACACCTTC.

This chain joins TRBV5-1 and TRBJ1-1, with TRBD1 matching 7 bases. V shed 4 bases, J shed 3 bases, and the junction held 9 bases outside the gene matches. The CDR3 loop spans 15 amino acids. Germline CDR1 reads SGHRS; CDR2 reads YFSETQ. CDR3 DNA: TGCGCCAGCAGCCCAGGGACAGAGGAGGACACTGAAGCTTTCTTT. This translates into CASSPGTEEDTEAFF.

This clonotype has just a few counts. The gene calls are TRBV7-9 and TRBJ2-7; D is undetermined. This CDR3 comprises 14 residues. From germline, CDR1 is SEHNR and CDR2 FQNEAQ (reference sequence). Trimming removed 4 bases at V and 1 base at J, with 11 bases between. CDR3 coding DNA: TGTGCCAGCAGCTCCCGGCAAAGGTCCTACGAGCAGTACTTC. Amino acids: CASSSRQRSYEQYF.

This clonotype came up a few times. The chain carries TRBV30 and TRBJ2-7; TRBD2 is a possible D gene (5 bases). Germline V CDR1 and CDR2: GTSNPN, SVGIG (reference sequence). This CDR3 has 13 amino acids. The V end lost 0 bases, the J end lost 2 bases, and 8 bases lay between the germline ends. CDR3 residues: CAWSVGSTYEQYF. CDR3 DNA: TGTGCCTGGAGTGTGGGGAGCACCTACGAGCAGTACTTC.

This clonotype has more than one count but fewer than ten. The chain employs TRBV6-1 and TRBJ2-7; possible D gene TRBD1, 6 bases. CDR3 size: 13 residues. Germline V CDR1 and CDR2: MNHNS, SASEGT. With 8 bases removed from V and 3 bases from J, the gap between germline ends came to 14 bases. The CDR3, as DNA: TGTGCCAGCGGGGGCTGGGGCCGCTACGAGCAGTACTTC. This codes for CASGGWGRYEQYF.

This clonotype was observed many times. DNA for the CDR3: TGTGCCAGCAGTTTGGGGGTTAATCAGCCCCAGCATTTT. Its translation is CASSLGVNQPQHF. The chain recombines TRBV12-3 or TRBV12-4 with TRBJ1-5; D may be TRBD1 (5 bases). CDR3 length: 13 residues. The V end was cut by 3 bases, the J end by 4 bases, with 7 bases between.

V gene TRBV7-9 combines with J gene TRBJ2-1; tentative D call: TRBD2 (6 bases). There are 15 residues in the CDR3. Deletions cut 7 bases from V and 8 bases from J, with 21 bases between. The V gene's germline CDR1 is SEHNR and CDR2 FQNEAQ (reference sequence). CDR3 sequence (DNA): TGTGCCAGCACCGCCCCCACGAAAACGGGGGATGAGCAGTTCTTC. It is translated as CASTAPTKTGDEQFF.

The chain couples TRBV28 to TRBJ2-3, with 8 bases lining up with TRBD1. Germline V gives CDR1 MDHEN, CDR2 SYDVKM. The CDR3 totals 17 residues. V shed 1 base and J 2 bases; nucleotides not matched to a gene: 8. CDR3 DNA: TGTGCCAGCAGTTTATCTGGTAGGACAGGGTACACAGATACGCAGTATTTT. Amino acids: CASSLSGRTGYTDTQYF.

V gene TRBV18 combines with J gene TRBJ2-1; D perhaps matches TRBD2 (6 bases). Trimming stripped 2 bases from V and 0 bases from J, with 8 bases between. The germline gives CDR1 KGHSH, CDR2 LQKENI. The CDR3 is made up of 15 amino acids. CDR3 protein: CASSPGGTSYNEQFF. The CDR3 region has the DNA TGTGCCAGCTCACCAGGCGGGACCTCCTACAATGAGCAGTTCTTC.

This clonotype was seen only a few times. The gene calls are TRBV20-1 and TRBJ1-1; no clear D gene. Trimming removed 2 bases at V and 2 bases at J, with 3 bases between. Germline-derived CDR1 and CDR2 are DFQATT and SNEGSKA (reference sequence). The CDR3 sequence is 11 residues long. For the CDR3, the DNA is TGCAGTGCTAGATTTAACACTGAAGCTTTCTTT. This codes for CSARFNTEAFF.

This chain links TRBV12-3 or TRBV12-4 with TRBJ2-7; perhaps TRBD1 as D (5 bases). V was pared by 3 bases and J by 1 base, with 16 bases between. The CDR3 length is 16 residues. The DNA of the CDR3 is TGTGCCAGCAGTTTTGGCCCTACCAGACAGTCCTACGAGCAGTACTTC. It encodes CASSFGPTRQSYEQYF.

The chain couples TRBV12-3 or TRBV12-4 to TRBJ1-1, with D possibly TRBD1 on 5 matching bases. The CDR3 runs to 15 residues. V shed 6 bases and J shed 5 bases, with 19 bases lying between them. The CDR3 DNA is TGTGCCAGCAGCCCAGGAAGTCCAGGGAGGACTGAAGCTTTCTTT. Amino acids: CASSPGSPGRTEAFF.